The 26 T cell receptor beta chains below all came from one sample that was sequenced in a study of beta chain features in type 1 diabetes. cDNA synthesis used the whole RNA isolate, giving expressed TCRB sequences. Profiling relied on immunoSEQ multiplex PCR, and the TCRdb table lists in-frame clones only, not all of them. Altogether 900,000 or so clones are present, about a sixth being singletons, with the ten largest covering about 0.02%. The sample taken for sequencing was naive CD4+ T cells from blood. The receptors come from a young woman in good health.

There are a few counts of this clone. The chain joins TRBV5-1 to TRBJ2-5, with unresolved D. This CDR3 is 12 amino acids long. Deletions cut 3 bases from V and 4 bases from J, with 7 bases between. Germline assignment: CDR1 SGHRS and CDR2 YFSETQ. Here the CDR3 reads CASSSTRETQYF. The CDR3, as DNA: TGCGCCAGCAGCTCGACAAGAGAGACCCAGTACTTC.

This clone was picked up a small number of times. The V call is TRBV5-4, the J call TRBJ2-3; 11 bases are a match to TRBD1. The CDR3 runs 14 residues. CDR1 is SGHNT and CDR2 is YYREEE in the germline V gene (reference sequence). The trim removed 3 bases at V and 4 bases at J, leaving 1 base unmatched. CDR3 DNA sequence: TGTGCCAGCAGCTGGGGACAGGGGGCAGATACGCAGTATTTT. Residues: CASSWGQGADTQYF.

This clone was seen a handful of times. The genes are TRBV7-2 and TRBJ2-7, with 7 bases that match TRBD2. The V segment lost 4 bases and the J segment 2 bases; nucleotides outside the gene matches: 8. This CDR3 has 15 amino acids. Germline V gives CDR1 SGHTA, CDR2 FQGNSA. The CDR3 sequence: CASSSFAGDAYEQYF. In nucleotides, the CDR3 is TGTGCCAGCAGCTCCTTTGCGGGAGACGCCTACGAGCAGTACTTC.

This chain uses TRBV6-6 with TRBJ2-3; 14 bases match TRBD2. J lost 10 bases, V lost 6 bases, and 9 bases had no gene match. Looked up from germline, CDR1 is MNHNY and CDR2 is SVGAGI (reference sequence). The CDR3 has 15 residues. CDR3 amino acids: CASSGTSGSWVSQYF. CDR3 sequence (DNA): TGTGCCAGCAGCGGGACTAGCGGGAGTTGGGTATCGCAGTATTTT.

The rearrangement links TRBV5-1 to TRBJ2-1, with D perhaps matching TRBD2 (6 bases). In germline, CDR1 is SGHRS, CDR2 YFSETQ. Trimming took 0 bases from V and 10 from J, leaving 11 bases between them. The length of the CDR3 is 13 residues. DNA of the CDR3: TGCGCCAGCAGCTTGGGGCCGGGACTGGAGCAGTTCTTC. It translates to CASSLGPGLEQFF.

The chain employs TRBV7-9 and TRBJ2-7, with D possibly matching TRBD2 (6 bases). Germline V lookup: CDR1 SEHNR, CDR2 FQNEAQ (reference sequence). The CDR3 has 14 amino acids. The V end lost 4 bases, the J end lost 6 bases, and 16 bases lay between the germline ends. The CDR3 reads CASSSETRSAEQYF. CDR3 nucleotides: TGTGCCAGCAGCTCGGAGACTAGGTCGGCCGAGCAGTACTTC. Variable domain in full (rest from reference TRBV7-9 and TRBJ2-7): DTGVSQNPRHKITKRGQNVTFRCDPISEHNRLYWYRQTLGQGPEFLTYFQNEAQLEKSRLLSDRFSAERPKGSFSTLEIQRTEQGDSAMYLCASSSETRSAEQYFGPGTRLTVT.

This clone was counted a few times. CDR3 bases: TGTGCCAGCAGTACCCGGACAGGGGTCGAGCAGTACTTC. As protein: CASSTRTGVEQYF. This chain uses TRBV6-6 with TRBJ2-7; TRBD1 matches 9 bases. The CDR3 loop spans 13 amino acids. The V gene's germline CDR1 is MNHNY and CDR2 SVGAGI (reference sequence). The junction had 5 bases not matched to a gene; V was cut back by 5 bases and J by 6 bases.

This clone was seen a handful of times. V is TRBV10-3 and J is TRBJ2-7; 12 nucleotides agree with TRBD1. After removal of 3 bases from V and 4 bases from J, the junction contained 4 bases not matched to a gene. Germline CDR1 is ENHRY and CDR2 is SYGVKD. CDR3 length: 15 residues. CDR3 protein: CAISDPGQGAYEQYF. CDR3 coding DNA: TGTGCCATCAGTGACCCGGGACAGGGGGCTTACGAGCAGTACTTC.

The chain links TRBV5-1 to TRBJ2-1; no firm D call. This CDR3 comprises 14 residues. The V gene lost 5 bases and the J gene lost 0 bases, with 9 bases spanning the gap. CDR1 SGHRS and CDR2 YFSETQ come from the germline V gene. In DNA, the CDR3 is TGCGCCAGCAGTATCACCCTCTCCTACAATGAGCAGTTCTTC. Protein product: CASSITLSYNEQFF.

This chain uses TRBV4-3 with TRBJ2-1; D is ambiguous. The CDR3 loop spans 15 amino acids. Per germline, CDR1 LGHNA and CDR2 YSLEER. V was pared by 4 bases and J by 0 bases, with 10 bases between. As DNA, the CDR3 is TGCGCCAGCAGCCCTCGCCCGGGCTCCTACAATGAGCAGTTCTTC. It codes for CASSPRPGSYNEQFF.

The table lists this clone with a few counts. The same CDR3 is also encoded by other DNA sequences in this sample. This chain joins TRBV19 and TRBJ1-2, with D possibly being TRBD1 (5 bases). The CDR3 length is 12 residues. Germline V gene data show CDR1 as LNHDA and CDR2 as SQIVND (reference sequence). Between the trimmed V and J ends, which lost 3 bases and 7 bases, there was a span of 9 bases. In DNA, the CDR3 is TGTGCCAGTAGTATCGGGACCGGTGGCTACACCTTC. Its translation: CASSIGTGGYTF.

The chain recombines TRBV11-2 with TRBJ2-2, with no clear D. The germline gives CDR1 SGHAT, CDR2 FQNNGV. The V end was cut by 3 bases, the J end by 6 bases, with 5 bases between. This CDR3 has 12 amino acids. CDR3 protein: CASSFLSGELFF. CDR3 in DNA: TGTGCCAGCAGCTTTCTCTCCGGGGAGCTGTTTTTT. Drawing the rest from reference TRBV11-2 and TRBJ2-2, the complete variable domain is EAGVAQSPRYKIIEKRQSVAFWCNPISGHATLYWYQQILGQGPKLLIQFQNNGVVDDSQLPKDRFSAERLKGVDSTLKIQPAKLEDSAVYLCASSFLSGELFFGEGSRLTVL.

The chain links TRBV18 to TRBJ2-2, with D unresolved. The CDR3 contains 14 residues. From germline, CDR1 is KGHSH and CDR2 LQKENI. V was cut by 1 base and J by 2 bases, with 5 bases left in between. CDR3 coding DNA: TGTGCCAGCTCACCACAAGATAACACCGGGGAGCTGTTTTTT. Its protein is CASSPQDNTGELFF.

This rearrangement joins TRBV11-2 to TRBJ2-7; 9 bases align to TRBD1. The CDR3 loop spans 14 amino acids. J lost 5 bases, V lost 5 bases, and 7 bases had no gene match. The germline V gene encodes CDR1 SGHAT and CDR2 FQNNGV. Here the CDR3 reads CASSIHRGLDEQYF. As DNA, the CDR3 is TGTGCCAGCAGCATACACAGGGGGCTAGACGAGCAGTACTTC.

The chain links TRBV10-3 to TRBJ2-1, with 10 positions matching TRBD2. V gave up 6 bases and J gave up 7 bases; unmatched junction bases: 6. This CDR3 has 14 amino acids. Germline CDR1 reads ENHRY; CDR2 reads SYGVKD. The CDR3 DNA is TGTGCCATCAGCCCTAGCGGGAGAGGGAATGAGCAGTTCTTC. Protein sequence: CAISPSGRGNEQFF.

This chain links TRBV18 with TRBJ1-2; D is uncertain. CDR1 and CDR2 (germline): KGHSH, LQKENI. The CDR3 loop spans 14 amino acids. The V and J ends lost 0 bases and 7 bases respectively, with 12 bases between them. The CDR3 is CASSPPGAVVGYTF. For the CDR3, the DNA is TGTGCCAGCTCACCACCTGGTGCGGTCGTTGGCTACACCTTC.

J is TRBJ1-2 and V is TRBV7-2, with 7 bases aligning to TRBD1. Germline CDR1 and CDR2: SGHTA and FQGNSA. This CDR3 has 16 amino acids. V was clipped by 0 bases and J by 6 bases; unmatched bases: 10. CDR3: CASSLATDRAEDGYTF. The CDR3 region has the DNA TGTGCCAGCAGCTTAGCAACCGACAGGGCGGAGGATGGCTACACCTTC. Using reference TRBV7-2 and TRBJ1-2 for the parts outside the CDR3, the full variable domain is GAGVSQSPSNKVTEKGKDVELRCDPISGHTALYWYRQSLGQGLEFLIYFQGNSAPDKSGLPSDRFSAERTGGSVSTLTIQRTQQEDSAVYLCASSLATDRAEDGYTFGSGTRLTVV.

V is TRBV7-2 and J is TRBJ1-5; D may be TRBD1 (6 bases). The CDR3 runs to 15 residues. The V gene's germline CDR1 is SGHTA and CDR2 FQGNSA. Trimming removed 1 base from V and 7 bases from J, with 14 bases in between. CDR3 protein: CASSLGTGMRQPQHF. CDR3 coding DNA: TGTGCCAGCAGCTTAGGAACAGGGATGAGGCAGCCCCAGCATTTT. The variable domain in full, with the rest retrieved from reference TRBV7-2 and TRBJ1-5, is GAGVSQSPSNKVTEKGKDVELRCDPISGHTALYWYRQSLGQGLEFLIYFQGNSAPDKSGLPSDRFSAERTGGSVSTLTIQRTQQEDSAVYLCASSLGTGMRQPQHFGDGTRLSIL.

This chain links TRBV5-1 with TRBJ2-1, with D hard to call. Germline V lookup: CDR1 SGHRS, CDR2 YFSETQ. The CDR3 sequence is 14 residues long. Trimming cost V 4 bases and J 6 bases, with 14 bases left between them. The CDR3 loop is CASSHGRTGNEQFF. The DNA for the CDR3 is TGCGCCAGCAGCCACGGTCGGACGGGCAATGAGCAGTTCTTC.

This clone was seen more than once but under ten times. CDR3 coding DNA: TGTGCCAGCTCACCCAAGACTAGGGGAGAGACCCAGTACTTC. Translating gives CASSPKTRGETQYF. The V gene is TRBV18, the J gene TRBJ2-5; D is possibly TRBD2 (6 bases). The CDR3 is made up of 14 amino acids. The V end lost 3 bases, the J end lost 4 bases, and 12 bases lay between the germline ends. Germline values: CDR1 KGHSH, CDR2 LQKENI. The full variable domain, its missing parts supplied by reference TRBV18 and TRBJ2-5, is NAGVMQNPRHLVRRRGQEARLRCSPMKGHSHVYWYRQLPEEGLKFMVYLQKENIIDESGMPKERFSAEFPKEGPSILRIQQVVRGDSAAYFCASSPKTRGETQYFGPGTRLLVL.

CDR3 bases: TGCAGCGTTGAAGGAACTACAGAGACCCAGTACTTC. As protein: CSVEGTTETQYF. This chain connects TRBV29-1 to TRBJ2-5; D is undetermined. The CDR3 consists of 12 residues. Per the germline V gene, CDR1 is SQVTM and CDR2 is ANQGSEA. V was trimmed by 1 base and J by 4 bases, leaving 7 bases between them.

Comments on this clone: Other DNA sequences in this sample translate to the same CDR3. The chain combines TRBV5-1 with TRBJ2-1; the match to TRBD2 covers 10 bases. The V gene end was trimmed by 2 bases and the J gene end by 4 bases; junction bases not matched to a gene: 3. This CDR3 is built from 15 residues. Germline-derived CDR1 and CDR2 are SGHRS and YFSETQ. The CDR3 spells CASSLRTSGYNEQFF. In nucleotides, the CDR3 is TGCGCCAGCAGCTTACGGACTAGCGGATACAATGAGCAGTTCTTC.

The chain employs TRBV5-4 and TRBJ1-1; no firm D call. This CDR3 has 12 residues. V dropped 4 bases and J dropped 4 bases, with 8 bases sitting between them. CDR1 and CDR2 from the germline V gene are SGHNT and YYREEE (reference sequence). Here the CDR3 reads CASSARTTEAFF. CDR3 in DNA: TGTGCCAGCAGCGCGAGAACCACTGAAGCTTTCTTT.

The V and J genes are TRBV7-9 and TRBJ2-5; unclear D gene. Germline CDR1 reads SEHNR; CDR2 reads FQNEAQ (reference sequence). The V end was cut by 1 base, the J end by 1 base, with 10 bases between. The CDR3 extends over 15 amino acids. CDR3 bases: TGTGCCAGCAGCTTAGGCAGTTTTAGCCAAGAGACCCAGTACTTC. This gives the protein CASSLGSFSQETQYF.

The chain uses TRBV18 and TRBJ1-1; D gene unclear. Germline V CDR1 and CDR2: KGHSH, LQKENI. CDR3 length equals 14 residues. The V end was cut by 3 bases, the J end by 1 base, with 9 bases between. CDR3 in amino acids: CASSPSRQNTEAFF. The CDR3 nucleotides read TGTGCCAGCTCACCTAGTAGACAGAACACTGAAGCTTTCTTT.

The chain has TRBV28 and TRBJ2-7; D is perhaps TRBD1 (8 bases). Germline loops: CDR1 MDHEN, CDR2 SYDVKM. The CDR3 extends over 14 amino acids. Trimming took 8 bases from V and 1 from J, leaving 15 bases between them. The CDR3 DNA follows: TGTGCCAGCGATACACAGGGGGGGTCCTACGAGCAGTACTTC. Translating gives CASDTQGGSYEQYF.